This T cell receptor (beta chain) was sequenced in a study of T-cell reconstitution after alpha-beta-depleted transplantation in children. This clonotype has a handful of counts. Unique molecular identifiers were used in preparing the TCRbeta library. TCRdb independently ran MiXCR on the PCR reads; one entry per CDR3 protein. The data hold 250,000 to 350,000 distinct CDR3 sequences, with approximately 9.6% observed a single time. V lost 6 bases, J lost 1 base, and 15 bases lay in between. The CDR3 length is 15 residues. The J gene is TRBJ2-5, the V gene TRBV12-3 or TRBV12-4; no clear D. The clonotype comes from a human donor who donated a stem cell graft to a child with SCID. The source material was PBMCs from the stem cell graft donor, sampled from the stem cell graft. In nucleotides, the CDR3 is TGTGCCAGCAGCCACGTGTTGGCTCCCCAAGAGACCCAGTACTTC. Translating gives CASSHVLAPQETQYF.